This T cell receptor (beta chain) was found in a study of CD8 T cells in ankylosing spondylitis. Study results and limitations: Several highly homologous variants made up a TCR beta motif, and this motif appeared characteristic of ankylosing spondylitis blood. The clones that were linked to disease were reported to be significantly enriched in matched synovial fluid samples from ankylosing spondylitis patients. Certain motif variants had earlier appeared in reactive arthritis synovial fluid and blood.

Germline V lookup: CDR1 KGHDR, CDR2 SFDVKD. V was clipped by 5 bases and J by 4 bases, with 16 bases between them. The CDR3 is made up of 16 amino acids. 5'-RACE, quantitative and with molecular barcodes, yielded the TCR beta libraries. TCRdb analysed the 5' RACE reads with MiXCR anew, one entry per CDR3 protein. Among roughly 450,000 distinct CDR3 sequences listed, 25% to 30% were seen once. Turning to this clonotype: The antigen remains undetermined.

This clonotype was sampled from a male donor with ankylosing spondylitis. Specimen: blood, either unsorted or a sorted T cell fraction (not recorded which). The chain uses TRBV24-1 and TRBJ2-2; a weak D match, TRBD2 (5 bases). The CDR3 loop is CATSGAEAPFTGELFF. Written as DNA, the CDR3 is TGTGCCACCAGTGGAGCGGAAGCTCCATTCACCGGGGAGCTGTTTTTT.